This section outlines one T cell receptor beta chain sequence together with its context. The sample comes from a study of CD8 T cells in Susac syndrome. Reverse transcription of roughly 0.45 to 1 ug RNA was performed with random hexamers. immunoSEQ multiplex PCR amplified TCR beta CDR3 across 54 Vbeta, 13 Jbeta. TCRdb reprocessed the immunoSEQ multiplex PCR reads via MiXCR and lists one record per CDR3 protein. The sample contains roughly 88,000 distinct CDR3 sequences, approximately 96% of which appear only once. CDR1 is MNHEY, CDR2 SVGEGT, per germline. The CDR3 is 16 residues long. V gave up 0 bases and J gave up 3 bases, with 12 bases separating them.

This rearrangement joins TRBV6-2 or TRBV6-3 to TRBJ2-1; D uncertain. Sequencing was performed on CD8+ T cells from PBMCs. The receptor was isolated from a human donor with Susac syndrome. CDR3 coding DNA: TGTGCCAGCAGTTACTCGTCGACTCGCCGCTACAATGAGCAGTTCTTC. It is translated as CASSYSSTRRYNEQFF.